The 2 T cell receptor beta chains given below trace back to one sample, sequenced in a study of T cells after yellow fever vaccination. A single record per CDR3 protein comes from TCRdb applying MiXCR to the 5' RACE reads. This sample has some 320,000 distinct CDR3 sequences, with roughly a tenth found just once. The sample in question was CD4+ T cells sorted from PBMCs, obtained 45 days after the yellow fever booster vaccination. The source is a young man who received the YFV17D yellow fever vaccine.

This chain uses TRBV9 with TRBJ1-1; possible D gene TRBD1, 6 bases. The V end was cut by 0 bases, the J end by 4 bases, with 16 bases between. The V gene's germline CDR1 is SGDLS and CDR2 YYNGEE. There are 16 residues in the CDR3. The CDR3 bases are TGTGCCAGCAGCGTAGAGTCGGGGACACCCCCCACTGAAGCTTTCTTT. This encodes CASSVESGTPPTEAFF.

The rearrangement uses TRBV4-3 and TRBJ2-5, with D perhaps given as TRBD1 or TRBD2 (7 bases each). The CDR3 spans 17 residues. Germline CDR1 LGHNA, CDR2 YSLEER. Trimming pared 0 bases from V and 5 bases from J, leaving 19 bases between. The DNA of the CDR3 is TGCGCCAGCAGCCAAGATTGGGTCAGGGGGGGTTTGGAGACCCAGTACTTC. This codes for CASSQDWVRGGLETQYF.